The 17 T cell receptor beta chains below were found in one sample sequenced in a study of cytomegalovirus exposure and HLA in healthy donors. The PCR contained 60 Vbeta and 13 Jbeta primers. The assay was immunoSEQ multiplex PCR, and TCRdb's table has in-frame clones only and misses some. The sample records 180,000 or so clones, roughly four fifths being singletons. Sample: PBMCs. The origin of the receptors is a female donor in good health and CMV-seronegative.

The J gene is TRBJ1-3, the V gene TRBV5-6; 7 bases map to TRBD1. Germline-derived CDR1 and CDR2 are SGHDT and YYEEEE. CDR3 length: 17 amino acids. Losses at the gene ends were 6 bases for V and 3 bases for J; bases not matched to a gene: 15. The CDR3: CASNEGALGQGGNTIYF. DNA for the CDR3: TGTGCCAGCAACGAGGGGGCGCTGGGGCAGGGTGGAAACACCATATATTTT.

This chain uses TRBV2 with TRBJ1-1, with D unclear. The CDR3 contains 16 residues. The V gene's germline CDR1 is SNHLY and CDR2 FYNNEI. Trimming took 6 bases from V and 2 from J, leaving 19 bases between them. The CDR3 DNA follows: TGTGCCAGCAGCGCTGGGATCGGGAGACCAAACACTGAAGCTTTCTTT. Translating gives CASSAGIGRPNTEAFF.

V and J are TRBV4-3 and TRBJ2-7; a weak D match, TRBD2 (5 bases). CDR1 is LGHNA, CDR2 YSLEER, per germline. Trimming took off 1 base at V and 6 bases at J, with 13 bases between the two ends. The CDR3 runs to 14 residues. The CDR3 DNA is TGCGCCAGCAGCCAAGGGCCAAAGGCGGGCGAGCAGTACTTC. Its translation is CASSQGPKAGEQYF.

The chain combines TRBV7-9 with TRBJ1-2, with D possibly being TRBD1 (5 bases). The CDR3 covers 13 residues. The germline V gene has CDR1 SEHNR and CDR2 FQNEAQ (reference sequence). The V and J ends lost 5 bases and 0 bases respectively, with 7 bases between them. In DNA, the CDR3 is TGTGCCAGCAGCCCACAGGCTAACTATGGCTACACCTTC. Translating gives CASSPQANYGYTF.

The chain employs TRBV6-5 and TRBJ1-2; a possible D gene is TRBD1 (6 bases). Germline values: CDR1 MNHEY, CDR2 SVGAGI. The germline V and J ends were trimmed by 0 bases and 4 bases, with 15 bases remaining between them. The CDR3 is 16 residues long. In DNA, the CDR3 is TGTGCCAGCAGTTACTCCACGGGACACAAGGTCTATGGCTACACCTTC. This sequence encodes CASSYSTGHKVYGYTF.

The chain combines TRBV27 with TRBJ2-3; 11 positions match TRBD2. The CDR3 covers 16 residues. V lost 3 bases and J lost 3; bases outside the gene matches: 5. Germline V gives CDR1 MNHEY, CDR2 SMNVEV (reference sequence). The CDR3 loop is CASSFFTSGRTDTQYF. CDR3 bases: TGTGCCAGCAGTTTTTTCACTAGCGGGAGAACAGATACGCAGTATTTT.

This clone was picked up one time. This rearrangement joins TRBV7-3 to TRBJ2-2, with a weak D call TRBD2 (6 bases). The CDR3 has 15 residues. Germline lookup yields CDR1 SGHTA and CDR2 FQGTGA. V was clipped by 5 bases and J by 7 bases, with 17 bases between them. The CDR3 protein is CASSRGRESYGELFF. CDR3 coding DNA: TGTGCCAGCAGCCGGGGCCGGGAGTCCTACGGGGAGCTGTTTTTT.

V gene TRBV7-9 combines with J gene TRBJ2-3; 12 positions agree with TRBD2. The V gene end was trimmed by 6 bases and the J gene end by 5 bases; junction bases not matched to a gene: 6. The germline V gene encodes CDR1 SEHNR and CDR2 FQNEAQ (reference sequence). This CDR3 is 15 amino acids long. The CDR3 is CASRGTSGRGDTQYF. The CDR3 coding sequence is TGTGCCAGCAGGGGGACTAGCGGGCGAGGAGATACGCAGTATTTT.

This clone is a singleton in its sample. The chain combines TRBV4-2 with TRBJ1-1; D is uncertain. The length of the CDR3 is 12 residues. V dropped 3 bases and J dropped 7 bases, with 9 bases sitting between them. Germline V lookup: CDR1 LGHNA, CDR2 YNFKEQ. The DNA for the CDR3 is TGTGCCAGCAGCCACGTAACGAGTGAAGCTTTCTTT. Translation gives CASSHVTSEAFF.

The chain couples TRBV2 to TRBJ1-1, with D possibly being TRBD1 (5 bases). The CDR3 length is 15 residues. In germline, CDR1 is SNHLY, CDR2 FYNNEI. V was pared by 10 bases and J by 0 bases, with 18 bases between. The CDR3 here is CATGGEKTLNTEAFF. In DNA form, the CDR3 reads TGTGCCACCGGGGGAGAGAAGACTTTGAACACTGAAGCTTTCTTT.

This chain connects TRBV7-9 to TRBJ1-4; D call uncertain. CDR3 size: 16 residues. The germline CDR1 and CDR2 sequences are SEHNR and FQNEAQ (reference sequence). The V end was cut by 0 bases, the J end by 8 bases, with 16 bases between. The CDR3 reads CASSLASGIIGEKLFF. The CDR3 coding sequence is TGTGCCAGCAGCTTAGCCTCCGGGATCATAGGCGAAAAACTGTTTTTT.

In its sample, this clone was seen once. The rearrangement uses TRBV6-1 and TRBJ1-5; no clear D gene. This CDR3 is built from 14 residues. V was clipped by 10 bases and J by 7 bases, with 20 bases between them. Germline CDR1 and CDR2: MNHNS and SASEGT. This chain's CDR3 is CATLQSWYGQPQHF. The CDR3 DNA reads TGTGCCACCCTGCAGAGCTGGTACGGGCAGCCCCAGCATTTT.

The rearrangement uses TRBV9 and TRBJ2-1, with 11 bases lining up with TRBD1. The CDR3 sequence is 16 residues long. J lost 7 bases, V lost 2 bases, and 8 bases had no gene match. Looked up from germline, CDR1 is SGDLS and CDR2 is YYNGEE. DNA of the CDR3: TGTGCCAGCAGCGTCACCGGGACAGGGGGTTTAAATGAGCAGTTCTTC. It specifies CASSVTGTGGLNEQFF.

This clone was observed a few times. Sequence at one end of the junction differs from germline and may be a read error. The genes are TRBV7-9 and TRBJ2-7; D may be TRBD1 (6 bases). Looked up from germline, CDR1 is SEHNR and CDR2 is FQNEAQ (reference sequence). The CDR3 runs to 15 residues. CDR3 nucleotides: TGTTCCAGCAGCCTGAGGACAGATAGCTCCTACGAGCAGTACTTC. It yields the protein CSSSLRTDSSYEQYF.

The V call is TRBV15, the J call TRBJ1-5, with D tentatively TRBD1 (5 bases). V lost 4 bases, J lost 2 bases, and 12 bases lay in between. Germline V CDR1 and CDR2: LNHNV, YYDKDF (reference sequence). This CDR3 spans 15 amino acids. CDR3 sequence (DNA): TGTGCCACCAGCATCGGGGGTCGGGGCAATCAGCCCCAGCATTTT. It translates to CATSIGGRGNQPQHF. The entire variable domain, with the rest obtained from reference TRBV15 and TRBJ1-5, is as follows: DAMVIQNPRYQVTQFGKPVTLSCSQTLNHNVMYWYQQKSSQAPKLLFHYYDKDFNNEADTPDNFQSRRPNTSFCFLDIRSPGLGDTAMYLCATSIGGRGNQPQHFGDGTRLSIL.

This clone appeared a single time. The chain is built from TRBV5-6 and TRBJ1-5; D perhaps matches TRBD1 (6 bases). The CDR3 spans 16 residues. Trimming pared 3 bases from V and 6 bases from J, leaving 19 bases between. CDR1 is SGHDT and CDR2 is YYEEEE in the germline V gene. Here the CDR3 DNA reads TGTGCCAGCAGCTCCCGCGGGGGGGGGCGAACTCAGCCCCAGCATTTT. Protein: CASSSRGGGRTQPQHF.

This clone occurred a few times. This rearrangement joins TRBV18 to TRBJ2-7, with D perhaps matching TRBD1 (5 bases). CDR3 length equals 14 residues. Trimming cost V 6 bases and J 5 bases, with 17 bases left between them. The V gene's germline CDR1 is KGHSH and CDR2 LQKENI. CDR3 DNA: TGTGCCAGCTCTTGGGCAGGGATAGAGGACGAGCAGTACTTC. As protein: CASSWAGIEDEQYF. Looking up the rest from reference TRBV18 and TRBJ2-7 gives the full variable domain: NAGVMQNPRHLVRRRGQEARLRCSPMKGHSHVYWYRQLPEEGLKFMVYLQKENIIDESGMPKERFSAEFPKEGPSILRIQQVVRGDSAAYFCASSWAGIEDEQYFGPGTRLTVT.